The 26 T cell receptor beta chains below were found in one sample sequenced in a study of identical twins. In TCRdb, the 5' RACE reads were re-called with MiXCR into one record per CDR3 protein. The sample consists of 300,000 or so distinct CDR3 sequences, less than 9.5% of them appearing once. This sample also appeared in a second study, on yellow fever vaccine responses in identical twins.

The sequencing input was CD8+ T cells sorted from blood. Receptor source: a woman aged 18-35 years in good health.

V gene TRBV6-2 or TRBV6-3 combines with J gene TRBJ1-1; weak D call: TRBD1 (6 bases). With 5 bases removed from V and 6 bases from J, the gap between germline ends came to 22 bases. Germline CDR1 MNHEY, CDR2 SVGEGT. The CDR3 loop spans 16 amino acids. As DNA, the CDR3 is TGTGCCAGCAGTCGACAGGTCATTTTTGTGGACGCTGAAGCTTTCTTT. Translated, it gives CASSRQVIFVDAEAFF.

This clonotype was observed at least ten times. CDR3 region: CASSFILVPQETQYF. The CDR3 DNA reads as TGTGCCAGCAGCTTCATCCTTGTACCCCAGGAGACCCAGTACTTC. This chain connects TRBV11-2 to TRBJ2-5; no clear D gene. The germline V and J ends were trimmed by 3 bases and 5 bases, with 16 bases remaining between them. There are 15 residues in the CDR3. Germline loops: CDR1 SGHAT, CDR2 FQNNGV.

This clonotype was counted only a few times. The V and J genes are TRBV5-6 and TRBJ2-1, with a possible D match to TRBD2 (5 bases). CDR1 is SGHDT, CDR2 YYEEEE, per germline. The germline V and J ends were trimmed by 4 bases and 10 bases, with 18 bases remaining between them. CDR3 length: 14 residues. CDR3: CASSVGGPWVEQFF. The CDR3 nucleotides are TGTGCCAGCAGCGTTGGCGGGCCCTGGGTGGAGCAGTTCTTC.

This clonotype was counted a few times. The chain joins TRBV5-6 to TRBJ2-2; D call uncertain. Per the germline V gene, CDR1 is SGHDT and CDR2 is YYEEEE. Trimming cost V 0 bases and J 4 bases, with 7 bases left between them. The CDR3 consists of 14 residues. CDR3: CASSLVAATGELFF. The CDR3 region has the DNA TGTGCCAGCAGCTTGGTGGCGGCCACCGGGGAGCTGTTTTTT.

Many counts were recorded for this clonotype. The V call is TRBV7-2, the J call TRBJ1-2, with 7 bases lining up with TRBD1. The V segment lost 10 bases and the J segment 4 bases; nucleotides outside the gene matches: 6. Germline lookup yields CDR1 SGHTA and CDR2 FQGNSA. This CDR3 contains 12 residues. This CDR3 is CATTDRSYGYTF. Written as DNA, the CDR3 is TGTGCCACCACGGACAGGAGCTATGGCTACACCTTC.

This clonotype was observed a handful of times. The genes are TRBV18 and TRBJ2-1, with a weak D call TRBD2 (6 bases). Germline V CDR1 and CDR2: KGHSH, LQKENI. This CDR3 region has 15 residues. Deletions cut 6 bases from V and 4 bases from J, with 16 bases between. CDR3 loop: CASSGTRETYNEQFF. The CDR3 bases are TGTGCCAGCTCCGGTACTCGGGAGACTTACAATGAGCAGTTCTTC.

This clonotype was detected a few times. V gene TRBV13 combines with J gene TRBJ1-5, with TRBD1 as a possible D gene (6 bases). Germline V gene sequence: CDR1 PRHDT, CDR2 FYEKMQ (reference sequence). This CDR3 is 14 amino acids long. V gave up 3 bases and J gave up 6 bases, with 12 bases separating them. The CDR3 coding sequence is TGTGCCAGCAGCTTGGGGGGCGCGGGTCAGCCCCAGCATTTT. Translating it yields CASSLGGAGQPQHF. The full variable domain, its missing parts supplied by reference TRBV13 and TRBJ1-5, is AAGVIQSPRHLIKEKRETATLKCYPIPRHDTVYWYQQGPGQDPQFLISFYEKMQSDKGSIPDRFSAQQFSDYHSELNMSSLELGDSALYFCASSLGGAGQPQHFGDGTRLSIL.

V and J are TRBV6-1 and TRBJ2-2, with 9 bases matching TRBD2. Losses at the gene ends were 7 bases for V and 6 bases for J; bases not matched to a gene: 9. CDR1 MNHNS and CDR2 SASEGT come from the germline V gene. The CDR3 spans 15 residues. The CDR3 loop is CASTHKIAGAGELFF. In DNA form, the CDR3 reads TGTGCCAGCACCCACAAAATAGCGGGAGCCGGGGAGCTGTTTTTT.

The gene calls are TRBV3-1 and TRBJ2-5; D is ambiguous. CDR1 is LGHDT and CDR2 is YNNKEL in the germline V gene (reference sequence). Trimming removed 0 bases from V and 3 bases from J, with 8 bases in between. CDR3 length: 14 residues. The CDR3 region has the DNA TGTGCCAGCAGCCAAGATCCCAGTGAAGAGACCCAGTACTTC. It yields the protein CASSQDPSEETQYF.

This clonotype has ten or more counts. CDR3 nucleotides: TGTGCCAGCAGCACAGCCCAGGGATGGGAGCAGTACTTC. Translating gives CASSTAQGWEQYF. V usage is TRBV7-2 and J usage is TRBJ2-7; maybe TRBD1 (5 bases). V was shortened by 5 bases and J by 7 bases, with 15 bases between the two germline ends. Germline lookup yields CDR1 SGHTA and CDR2 FQGNSA. There are 13 residues in the CDR3. The whole variable domain, remainder taken from reference TRBV7-2 and TRBJ2-7, is GAGVSQSPSNKVTEKGKDVELRCDPISGHTALYWYRQSLGQGLEFLIYFQGNSAPDKSGLPSDRFSAERTGGSVSTLTIQRTQQEDSAVYLCASSTAQGWEQYFGPGTRLTVT.

This clonotype has at least ten counts. V gene TRBV20-1 combines with J gene TRBJ2-1; unclear D gene. Germline loops: CDR1 DFQATT, CDR2 SNEGSKA (reference sequence). With 5 bases removed from V and 0 bases from J, the gap between germline ends came to 11 bases. The CDR3 loop spans 14 amino acids. CDR3 sequence reads: CSAGGSSSYNEQFF. In DNA form, the CDR3 reads TGCAGTGCTGGTGGATCTAGCTCCTACAATGAGCAGTTCTTC.

The genes are TRBV7-9 and TRBJ2-7; D may be TRBD2 (6 bases). This CDR3 region has 15 residues. Trimming stripped 1 base from V and 4 bases from J, with 14 bases between. In germline, CDR1 is SEHNR, CDR2 FQNEAQ (reference sequence). CDR3 sequence (DNA): TGTGCCAGCAGCTTAGGACTAGAACAAGAATACGAGCAGTACTTC. Encoded protein: CASSLGLEQEYEQYF. Full variable domain (missing parts from reference TRBV7-9 and TRBJ2-7): DTGVSQNPRHKITKRGQNVTFRCDPISEHNRLYWYRQTLGQGPEFLTYFQNEAQLEKSRLLSDRFSAERPKGSFSTLEIQRTEQGDSAMYLCASSLGLEQEYEQYFGPGTRLTVT.

This clonotype was counted ten times or more. The chain recombines TRBV7-9 with TRBJ2-7; 7 bases match TRBD1. The CDR3 sequence is 13 residues long. The V segment lost 2 bases and the J segment 6 bases; nucleotides outside the gene matches: 4. Germline CDR1 and CDR2: SEHNR and FQNEAQ (reference sequence). The CDR3 sequence is CASSLTGVSEQYF. Written as DNA, the CDR3 is TGTGCCAGCAGCTTAACAGGGGTGAGCGAGCAGTACTTC.

This clonotype was detected many times. V and J are TRBV20-1 and TRBJ2-1; a possible D gene is TRBD2 (6 bases). Trimming stripped 7 bases from V and 5 bases from J, with 24 bases between. The CDR3 totals 16 residues. CDR1 and CDR2 from the germline V gene are DFQATT and SNEGSKA (reference sequence). CDR3 loop: CSVTLGGESGNNEQFF. CDR3 sequence (DNA): TGCAGTGTCACCCTTGGAGGGGAGTCTGGTAACAATGAGCAGTTCTTC.

This clonotype was seen at least ten times. This chain uses TRBV7-9 with TRBJ2-7, with D unresolved. CDR1 is SEHNR and CDR2 is FQNEAQ in the germline V gene (reference sequence). The CDR3 length is 12 residues. As DNA, the CDR3 is TGTGCTTACGGACGAAGTTATGACGAGCAGTACTTC. Protein sequence: CAYGRSYDEQYF.

This clonotype was counted many times. The rearrangement joins TRBV6-2 or TRBV6-3 to TRBJ2-1, with D tentatively TRBD2 (6 bases). V lost 0 bases, J lost 7 bases, and 10 bases lay in between. The length of the CDR3 is 14 residues. Germline V gives CDR1 MNHEY, CDR2 SVGEGT. DNA for the CDR3: TGTGCCAGCAGTTACTCGGGGGAGGTAAATGAGCAGTTCTTC. Protein product: CASSYSGEVNEQFF.

This clonotype has at least ten counts. The V gene is TRBV4-3, the J gene TRBJ2-7, with 7 bases that match TRBD2. The V gene's germline CDR1 is LGHNA and CDR2 YSLEER. The CDR3 length is 15 residues. After removal of 0 bases from V and 6 bases from J, the junction contained 8 bases not matched to a gene. The CDR3 coding sequence is TGCGCCAGCAGCCAAGATCGGGCGGGAGCTCCCGAGCAGTACTTC. Encoded protein: CASSQDRAGAPEQYF.

This clonotype was recorded many times. One end of the junction varies from germline; a read error may be responsible. The CDR3 DNA sequence: TGCGCCAGCAGCGCGACAGGGAACCCTGAAGCTTTCTTT. Translated: CASSATGNPEAFF. This chain uses TRBV5-1 with TRBJ1-1; TRBD1 matches 7 bases. Per germline, CDR1 SGHRS and CDR2 YFSETQ. CDR3 length: 13 residues.

This clonotype was counted many times. V usage is TRBV5-1 and J usage is TRBJ2-1; a possible D gene is TRBD1 (6 bases). The V end was cut by 0 bases, the J end by 6 bases, with 10 bases between. The V gene's germline CDR1 is SGHRS and CDR2 YFSETQ. The CDR3 has 14 residues. CDR3 residues: CASSLVTGINEQFF. In DNA form, the CDR3 reads TGCGCCAGCAGCTTGGTCACAGGGATCAATGAGCAGTTCTTC.

This clonotype was counted between two and nine times. The chain has TRBV3-1 and TRBJ1-1; D is ambiguous. The germline CDR1 and CDR2 sequences are LGHDT and YNNKEL (reference sequence). Trimming stripped 0 bases from V and 4 bases from J, with 15 bases between. This CDR3 comprises 16 residues. The CDR3, as DNA: TGTGCCAGCAGCCAAGAGTGGCGGTTATCGGTCACTGAAGCTTTCTTT. It specifies CASSQEWRLSVTEAFF.

The sample holds a few counts of this clonotype. The chain has TRBV4-1 and TRBJ2-3; the D gene is possibly TRBD2 (6 bases). The germline CDR1 and CDR2 sequences are MGHRA and YSYEKL. The CDR3 totals 15 residues. V was pared by 1 base and J by 5 bases, with 13 bases between. The CDR3 loop is CASSQGSGEGDTQYF. In nucleotides, the CDR3 is TGCGCCAGCAGCCAAGGGTCGGGGGAAGGAGATACGCAGTATTTT.

CDR3 bases: TGTGCCAGCAGCCAAGTCATGGACAGGGTCTACGAGCAGTACTTC. This sequence encodes CASSQVMDRVYEQYF. The chain combines TRBV3-1 with TRBJ2-7, with 8 positions matching TRBD1. J lost 3 bases, V lost 1 base, and 5 bases had no gene match. Germline V gives CDR1 LGHDT, CDR2 YNNKEL (reference sequence). The CDR3 spans 15 residues.

There are a few counts of this clonotype. This sequence joins TRBV20-1 and TRBJ2-1; D is uncertain. The CDR3 is 13 amino acids. Looked up from germline, CDR1 is DFQATT and CDR2 is SNEGSKA (reference sequence). The CDR3 nucleotides read TGCAGGGCCCCGGCTAGCTCCTACAATGAGCAGTTCTTC. Translated: CRAPASSYNEQFF.

The chain links TRBV12-5 to TRBJ1-2, with D unclear. Per the germline V gene, CDR1 is LGHNT and CDR2 is FRNRAP. This CDR3 contains 13 residues. The V end was cut by 1 base, the J end by 1 base, with 4 bases between. CDR3 residues: CASGLEDNYGYTF. In DNA form, the CDR3 reads TGTGCTAGTGGTTTGGAAGATAACTATGGCTACACCTTC.

This clonotype showed up just a few times. This chain links TRBV28 with TRBJ2-4; 7 positions match TRBD1. V shed 5 bases, J shed 1 base, and the junction held 8 bases outside the gene matches. The CDR3 contains 16 residues. Per germline, CDR1 MDHEN and CDR2 SYDVKM. CDR3 sequence: CASSARTGEAKNIQYF. The CDR3 DNA reads TGTGCCAGCAGTGCTCGGACAGGAGAGGCCAAAAACATTCAGTACTTC.

This clonotype was counted between two and nine times. This chain uses TRBV21-1 with TRBJ2-5. TRBV21-1 is labeled a pseudogene. This CDR3 comprises 16 residues. The CDR3 bases are TGTGCCAGCAGCAAAGTAAGGCGATCCTCCCAAGAGACCCAGTACTTC. Translated, it gives CASSKVRRSSQETQYF.